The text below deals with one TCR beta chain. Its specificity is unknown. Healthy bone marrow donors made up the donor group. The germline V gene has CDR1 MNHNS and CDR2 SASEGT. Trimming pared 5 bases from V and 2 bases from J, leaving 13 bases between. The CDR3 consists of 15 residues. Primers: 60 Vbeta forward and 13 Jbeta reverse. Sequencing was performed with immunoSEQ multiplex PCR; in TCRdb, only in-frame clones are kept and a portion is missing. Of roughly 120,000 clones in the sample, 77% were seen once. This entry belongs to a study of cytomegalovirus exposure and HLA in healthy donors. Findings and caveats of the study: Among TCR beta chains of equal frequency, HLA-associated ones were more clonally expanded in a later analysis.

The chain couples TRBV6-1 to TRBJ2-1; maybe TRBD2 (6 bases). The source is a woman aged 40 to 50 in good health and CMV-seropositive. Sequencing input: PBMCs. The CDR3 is CASSPRREPYNEQFF. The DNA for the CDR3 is TGTGCCAGCAGTCCCCGGCGGGAACCCTACAATGAGCAGTTCTTC.